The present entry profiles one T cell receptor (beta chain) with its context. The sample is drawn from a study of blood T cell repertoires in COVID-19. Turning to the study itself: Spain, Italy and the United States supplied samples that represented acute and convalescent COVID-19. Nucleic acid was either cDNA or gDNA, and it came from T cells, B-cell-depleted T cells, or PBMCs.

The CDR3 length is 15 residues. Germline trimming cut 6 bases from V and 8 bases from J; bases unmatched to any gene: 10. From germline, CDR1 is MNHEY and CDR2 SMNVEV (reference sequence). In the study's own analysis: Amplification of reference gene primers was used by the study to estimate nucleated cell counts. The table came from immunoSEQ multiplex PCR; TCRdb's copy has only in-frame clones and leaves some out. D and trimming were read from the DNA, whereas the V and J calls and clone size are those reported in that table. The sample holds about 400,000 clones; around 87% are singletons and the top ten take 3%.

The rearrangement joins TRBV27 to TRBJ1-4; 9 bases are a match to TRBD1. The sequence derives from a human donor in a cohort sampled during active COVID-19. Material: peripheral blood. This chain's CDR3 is CASRFTGGAKEKLFF. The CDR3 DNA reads TGTGCCAGCAGGTTTACAGGGGGCGCAAAGGAAAAACTGTTTTTT. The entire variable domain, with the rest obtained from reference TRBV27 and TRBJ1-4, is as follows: EAQVTQNPRYLITVTGKKLTVTCSQNMNHEYMSWYRQDPGLGLRQIYYSMNVEVTDKGDVPEGYKVSRKEKRNFPLILESPSPNQTSLYFCASRFTGGAKEKLFFGSGTQLSVL.